This TCR beta chain was observed in a study of OX40 agonist ivuxolimab in advanced cancers. About the study: Ivuxolimab, an agonist antibody against OX40 (CD134), was given to patients. The study reported partial responses in three patients: one hepatocellular carcinoma, two cutaneous melanoma.

Sequencing was performed with immunoSEQ multiplex PCR; in TCRdb, only in-frame clones are kept and a portion is missing. Altogether 75,000 to 85,000 clones are present, around 87% being singletons, with the ten largest covering roughly 0.22%. CDR3 size: 14 residues. Germline CDR1 is MNHNY and CDR2 is SVGAGI (reference sequence). V lost 0 bases, J lost 5 bases, and 8 bases lay in between. The chain carries TRBV6-6 and TRBJ1-5; D gene ambiguous. The clonotype comes from an adult with an advanced solid tumor such as melanoma, head and neck, liver or kidney cancer. The material sequenced was CD4+ or CD8+ T cells sorted from blood, taken in a trial of the OX40 agonist ivuxolimab. The CDR3, as DNA: TGTGCCAGCAGTTACTCGCCTAGGGATCAGCCCCAGCATTTT. It yields the protein CASSYSPRDQPQHF.